This is a list of T cell receptor beta chains from one sample in a study of regulatory T cells after allogeneic stem cell transplantation. MiXCR, run by TCRdb on the 5' RACE reads, gives a single entry per CDR3 protein. The sample holds thousands of distinct CDR3 sequences, around 95% seen once. The source material was sorted CD4+ T cells from blood (whether regulatory or conventional is not recorded), sampled 30 days after allogeneic stem cell transplant. Source of these receptors: a human patient who had an allogeneic stem cell transplant, so the T cells may come from the graft donor. Each CDR3 is given with its conserved first and last residue. D genes are given only for firm matches. Size tells how often a clone was seen (once, few, many) or the class of an expanded clone, and some rows leave it out.

abundance	j_gene	v_gene	d_gene	CDR3aa	CDR3nt
few	TRBJ2-7	TRBV11-2	-	CASSVAPGAPYEQYF	TGTGCCAGCAGCGTAGCCCCAGGGGCGCCCTACGAGCAGTACTTC
-	TRBJ1-2	TRBV5-1	-	CASSLRGETDYGYAF	TGCGCCAGCAGTTTGAGGGGGGAGACGGATTATGGCTACGCCTTC
-	TRBJ2-5	TRBV5-1	-	CGSSWTVLEAQYF	TGCGGCAGCAGCTGGACGGTTTTGGAGGCGCAGTACTTC
-	TRBJ2-2	TRBV20-1	-	CSARGGRDWTGGTGELVF	TGCAGTGCTAGAGGGGGCCGGGACTGGACAGGCGGCACCGGGGAGCTGGTTTTT
-	TRBJ2-4	TRBV6-5	-	CASSQGSKNIRYF	TGTGCCAGCAGTCAGGGGAGCAAAAACATTCGGTACTTC
-	TRBJ1-6	TRBV2	-	CASSPMSSYNSHLLF	TGTGCCAGCAGTCCTATGAGCTCCTATAATTCACACCTCCTCTTT
-	TRBJ2-7	TRBV5-1	TRBD2	CASGLQAGSMYEQYF	TGCGCCAGCGGCTTACAAGCGGGATCCATGTACGAGCAGTACTTC
-	TRBJ2-7	TRBV20-1	-	CSAEGPGQFYDQYF	TGCAGTGCGGAAGGCCCTGGACAGTTCTACGACCAGTACTTC
-	TRBJ1-4	TRBV6-5	TRBD1	CACRRQGTNEKLFF	TGTGCCTGCAGAAGACAGGGAACTAACGAAAAACTGTTTTTT
once	TRBJ2-5	TRBV5-1	-	CASSLSILKTPYF	TGCGCCAGCAGCTTGTCCATTCTGAAGACGCCATACTTC
-	TRBJ2-5	TRBV6-5	-	CASTPRDGQETQYF	TGCGCCAGCACTCCGCGGGACGGACAAGAGACCCAGTACTTC
once	TRBJ2-1	TRBV3-1	-	CAIIQNYNEQFF	TGTGCCATCATCCAAAATTACAATGAGCAGTTCTTC
-	TRBJ2-1	TRBV7-3	-	CVSSLTGPYYNDHFF	TGTGTCAGCAGCTTAACAGGCCCATATTACAATGACCACTTCTTC
once	TRBJ2-7	TRBV5-1	TRBD2	CASSLKAGDFYKQYF	TGCGCCAGCAGCTTGAAGGCGGGAGACTTCTACAAGCAGTACTTC
-	TRBJ1-4	TRBV5-1	-	CASSSETCNEKLFF	TGCGCCAGCAGCTCCGAAACGTGTAATGAAAAGCTGTTTTTT
-	TRBJ2-5	TRBV5-1	-	CASSGTVSETQYF	TGCGCCAGCAGCGGGACGGTGTCGGAGACCCAGTACTTT
-	TRBJ2-5	TRBV20-1	-	CSARVGGPLESQYF	TGCAGTGCTAGGGTCGGGGGGCCCCTGGAGAGCCAGTACTTC
-	TRBJ1-4	TRBV6-6	TRBD1	CASSPTGVDKLFF	TGTGCCAGCAGCCCCACAGGGGTCGACAAACTGTTTTTT
-	TRBJ2-5	TRBV5-4	-	CCSSLKGRGKETQYF	TGCTGCAGCAGCCTAAAGGGACGGGGGAAAGAGACACAGTACTTC
-	TRBJ1-6	TRBV20-1	-	CRAPSDGVLSSHHF	TGCAGAGCACCAAGCGATGGAGTCTTGTCTTCGCACCACTTT
-	TRBJ1-1	TRBV6-2/TRBV6-3	TRBD1	CASSRTGMSTEAFF	TGTGCCAGCAGTAGGACAGGGATGAGCACTGAAGCTTTCTTT